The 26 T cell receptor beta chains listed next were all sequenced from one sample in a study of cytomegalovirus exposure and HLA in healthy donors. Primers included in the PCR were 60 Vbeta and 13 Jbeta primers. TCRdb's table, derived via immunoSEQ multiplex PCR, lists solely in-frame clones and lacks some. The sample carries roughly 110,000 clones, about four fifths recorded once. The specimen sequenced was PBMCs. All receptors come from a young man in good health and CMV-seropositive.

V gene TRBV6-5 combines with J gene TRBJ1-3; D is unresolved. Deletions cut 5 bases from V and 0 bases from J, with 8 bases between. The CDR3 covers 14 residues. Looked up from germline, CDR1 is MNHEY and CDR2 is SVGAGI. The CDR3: CASSAQSSGNTIYF. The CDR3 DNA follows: TGTGCCAGCAGTGCACAGAGCTCTGGAAACACCATATATTTT.

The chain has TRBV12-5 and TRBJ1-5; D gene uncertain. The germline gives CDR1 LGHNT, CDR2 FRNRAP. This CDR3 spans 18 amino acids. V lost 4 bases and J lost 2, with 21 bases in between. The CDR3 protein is CASGSEGISSWGNQPQHF. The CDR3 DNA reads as TGTGCTAGTGGTTCAGAGGGAATATCGAGTTGGGGCAATCAGCCCCAGCATTTT.

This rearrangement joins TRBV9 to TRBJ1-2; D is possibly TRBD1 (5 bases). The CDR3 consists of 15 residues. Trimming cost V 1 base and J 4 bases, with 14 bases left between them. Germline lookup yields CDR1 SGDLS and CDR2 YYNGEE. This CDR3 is CASSVWPGLVYGYTF. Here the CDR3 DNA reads TGTGCCAGCAGCGTATGGCCGGGACTTGTCTATGGCTACACCTTC.

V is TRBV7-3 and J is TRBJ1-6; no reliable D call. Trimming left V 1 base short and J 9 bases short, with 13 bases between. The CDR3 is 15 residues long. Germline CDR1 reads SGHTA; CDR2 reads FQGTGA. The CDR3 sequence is CASSLNSGLGSPLHF. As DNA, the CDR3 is TGTGCCAGCAGCTTAAACTCGGGATTGGGTTCACCCCTCCACTTT. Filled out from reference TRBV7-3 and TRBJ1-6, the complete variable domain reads GAGVSQTPSNKVTEKGKYVELRCDPISGHTALYWYRQSLGQGPEFLIYFQGTGAADDSGLPNDRFFAVRPEGSVSTLKIQRTERGDSAVYLCASSLNSGLGSPLHFGNGTRLTVT.

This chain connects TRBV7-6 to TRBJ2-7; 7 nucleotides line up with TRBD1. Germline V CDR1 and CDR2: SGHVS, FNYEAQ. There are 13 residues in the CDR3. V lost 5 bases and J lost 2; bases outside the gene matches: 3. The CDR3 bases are TGTGCCAGCAGCCGACAGGGTGCCTACGAGCAGTACTTC. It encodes CASSRQGAYEQYF.

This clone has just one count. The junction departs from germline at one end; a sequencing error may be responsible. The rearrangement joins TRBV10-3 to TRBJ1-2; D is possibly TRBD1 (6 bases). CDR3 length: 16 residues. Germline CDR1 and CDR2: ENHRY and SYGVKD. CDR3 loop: CAISESVGVGGYGYPF. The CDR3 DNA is TGTGCCATCAGTGAGTCTGTGGGGGTTGGGGGCTATGGCTACCCCTTC.

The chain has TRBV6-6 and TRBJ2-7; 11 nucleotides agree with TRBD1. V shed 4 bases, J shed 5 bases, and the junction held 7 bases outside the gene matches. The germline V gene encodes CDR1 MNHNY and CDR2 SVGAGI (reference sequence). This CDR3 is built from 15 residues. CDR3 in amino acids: CASSSRDRGFHEQYF. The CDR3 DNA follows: TGTGCCAGCAGTTCCCGGGACAGGGGGTTCCACGAGCAGTACTTC.

The CDR3 sequence: CASSFGSTDTQYF. The CDR3 coding sequence is TGTGCCAGCAGCTTCGGTAGCACAGATACGCAGTATTTT. V is TRBV14 and J is TRBJ2-3, with unresolved D. CDR1 and CDR2 from the germline V gene are SGHDN and FVKESK. The CDR3 consists of 13 residues. The V gene lost 5 bases and the J gene lost 0 bases, with 6 bases spanning the gap.

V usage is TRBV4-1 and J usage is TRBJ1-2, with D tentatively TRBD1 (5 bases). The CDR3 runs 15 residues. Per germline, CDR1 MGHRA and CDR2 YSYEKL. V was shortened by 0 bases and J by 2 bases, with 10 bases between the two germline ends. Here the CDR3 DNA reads TGCGCCAGCAGCCAAGATACCAGGGCCAACTATGGCTACACCTTC. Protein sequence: CASSQDTRANYGYTF.

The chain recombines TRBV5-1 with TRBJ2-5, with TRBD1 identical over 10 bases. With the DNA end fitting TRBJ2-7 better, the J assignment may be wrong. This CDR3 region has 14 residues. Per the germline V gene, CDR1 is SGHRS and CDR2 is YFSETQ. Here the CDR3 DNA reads TGCGCCAGCAGCTCCGGGACAGGGGACTACGAGCAGTACTTC. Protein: CASSSGTGDYEQYF.

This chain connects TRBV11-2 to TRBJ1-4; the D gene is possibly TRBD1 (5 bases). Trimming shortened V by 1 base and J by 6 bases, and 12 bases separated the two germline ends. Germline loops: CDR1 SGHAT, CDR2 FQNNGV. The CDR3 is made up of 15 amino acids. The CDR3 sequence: CASSLGGARDEKLFF. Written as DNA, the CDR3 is TGTGCCAGCAGCTTAGGCGGGGCTAGGGATGAAAAACTGTTTTTT.

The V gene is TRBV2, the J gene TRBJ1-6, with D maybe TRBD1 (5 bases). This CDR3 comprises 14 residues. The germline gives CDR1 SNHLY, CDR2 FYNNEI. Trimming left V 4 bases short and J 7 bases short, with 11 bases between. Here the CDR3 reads CASSAQGMNSPLHF. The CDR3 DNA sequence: TGTGCCAGCAGTGCGCAGGGAATGAATTCACCCCTCCACTTT.

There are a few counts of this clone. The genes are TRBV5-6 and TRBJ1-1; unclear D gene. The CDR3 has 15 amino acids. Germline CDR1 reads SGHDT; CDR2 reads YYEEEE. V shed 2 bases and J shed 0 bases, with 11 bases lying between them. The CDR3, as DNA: TGTGCCAGCAGCTTTGGACTCCGGATGAACACTGAAGCTTTCTTT. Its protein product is CASSFGLRMNTEAFF.

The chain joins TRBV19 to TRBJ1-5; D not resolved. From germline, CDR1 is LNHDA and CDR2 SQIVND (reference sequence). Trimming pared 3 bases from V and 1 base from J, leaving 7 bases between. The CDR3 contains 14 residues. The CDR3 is CASSIRQSNQPQHF. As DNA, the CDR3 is TGTGCCAGTAGTATCAGGCAGAGCAATCAGCCCCAGCATTTT.

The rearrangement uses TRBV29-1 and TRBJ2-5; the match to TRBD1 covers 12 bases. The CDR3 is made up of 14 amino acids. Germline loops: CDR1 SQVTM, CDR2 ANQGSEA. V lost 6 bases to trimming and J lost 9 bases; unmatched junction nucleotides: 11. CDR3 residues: CSVQPGQGAFSQYF. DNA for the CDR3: TGCAGCGTCCAACCGGGACAGGGGGCGTTTTCCCAGTACTTC.

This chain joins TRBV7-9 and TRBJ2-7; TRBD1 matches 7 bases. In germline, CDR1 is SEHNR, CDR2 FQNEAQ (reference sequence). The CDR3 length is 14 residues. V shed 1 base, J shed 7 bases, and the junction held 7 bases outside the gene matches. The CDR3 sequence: CASSLGQGRGEQYF. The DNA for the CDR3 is TGTGCCAGCAGCTTAGGACAGGGCCGAGGGGAGCAGTACTTC.

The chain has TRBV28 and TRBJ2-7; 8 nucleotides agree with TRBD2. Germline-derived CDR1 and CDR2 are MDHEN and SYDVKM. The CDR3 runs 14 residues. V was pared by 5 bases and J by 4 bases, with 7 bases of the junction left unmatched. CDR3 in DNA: TGTGCCAGCAGTCCCCGACTAGCGCAGTACGAGCAGTACTTC. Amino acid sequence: CASSPRLAQYEQYF.

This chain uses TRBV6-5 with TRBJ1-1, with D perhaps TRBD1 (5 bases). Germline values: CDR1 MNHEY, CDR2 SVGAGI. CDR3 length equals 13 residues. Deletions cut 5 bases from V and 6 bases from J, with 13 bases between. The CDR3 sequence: CASSEAGFSEAFF. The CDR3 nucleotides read TGTGCCAGCAGTGAGGCAGGGTTCTCTGAAGCTTTCTTT.

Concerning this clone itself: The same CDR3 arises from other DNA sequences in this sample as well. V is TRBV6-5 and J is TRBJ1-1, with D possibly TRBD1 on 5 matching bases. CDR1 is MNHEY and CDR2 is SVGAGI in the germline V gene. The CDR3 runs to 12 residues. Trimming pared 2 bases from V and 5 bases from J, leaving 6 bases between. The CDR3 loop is CASSYGGTEAFF. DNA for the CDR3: TGTGCCAGCAGTTACGGGGGGACTGAAGCTTTCTTT.

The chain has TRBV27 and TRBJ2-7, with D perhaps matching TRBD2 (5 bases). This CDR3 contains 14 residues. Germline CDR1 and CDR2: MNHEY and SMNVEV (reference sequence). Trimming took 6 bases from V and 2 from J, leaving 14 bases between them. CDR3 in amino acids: CASSPGNSPYEQYF. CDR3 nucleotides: TGTGCCAGCAGCCCCGGGAACAGCCCCTACGAGCAGTACTTC.

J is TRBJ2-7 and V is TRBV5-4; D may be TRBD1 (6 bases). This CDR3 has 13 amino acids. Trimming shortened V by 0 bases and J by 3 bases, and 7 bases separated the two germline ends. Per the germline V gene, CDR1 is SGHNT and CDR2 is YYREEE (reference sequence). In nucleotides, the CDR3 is TGTGCCAGCAGCTTGGACAGGGACTACGAGCAGTACTTC. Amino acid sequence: CASSLDRDYEQYF.

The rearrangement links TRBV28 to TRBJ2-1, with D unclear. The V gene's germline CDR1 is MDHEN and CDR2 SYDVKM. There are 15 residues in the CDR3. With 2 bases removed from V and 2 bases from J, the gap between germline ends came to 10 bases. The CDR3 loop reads CASSLGMTPYNEQFF. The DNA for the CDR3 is TGTGCCAGCAGTTTAGGCATGACTCCCTACAATGAGCAGTTCTTC.

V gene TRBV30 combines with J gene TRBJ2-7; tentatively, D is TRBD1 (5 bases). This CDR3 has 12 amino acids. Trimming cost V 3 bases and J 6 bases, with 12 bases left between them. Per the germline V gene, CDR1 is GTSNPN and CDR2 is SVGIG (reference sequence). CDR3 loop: CAWRHQGSEQYF. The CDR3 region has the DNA TGTGCCTGGAGACATCAGGGTTCCGAGCAGTACTTC.

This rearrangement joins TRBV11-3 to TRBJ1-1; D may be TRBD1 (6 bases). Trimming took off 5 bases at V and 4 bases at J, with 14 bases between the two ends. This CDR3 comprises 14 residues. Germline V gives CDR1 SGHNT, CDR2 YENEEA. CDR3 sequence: CASSRSQGSTEAFF. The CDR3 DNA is TGTGCCAGCAGCAGGTCTCAGGGGTCCACTGAAGCTTTCTTT.

This CDR3 reads CASSPWAGWNTGELFF. DNA for the CDR3: TGTGCCAGTAGTCCTTGGGCAGGGTGGAACACCGGGGAGCTGTTTTTT. The chain links TRBV19 to TRBJ2-2, with D possibly TRBD1 on 5 matching bases. The V and J ends lost 5 bases and 1 base respectively, with 14 bases between them. This CDR3 comprises 16 residues. Germline V gene sequence: CDR1 LNHDA, CDR2 SQIVND (reference sequence).

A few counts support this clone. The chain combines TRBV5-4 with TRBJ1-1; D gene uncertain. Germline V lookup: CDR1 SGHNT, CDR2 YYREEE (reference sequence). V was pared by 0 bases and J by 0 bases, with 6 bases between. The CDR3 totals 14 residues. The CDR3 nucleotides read TGTGCCAGCAGCTTGGGGCGGGTGAACACTGAAGCTTTCTTT. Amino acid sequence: CASSLGRVNTEAFF.